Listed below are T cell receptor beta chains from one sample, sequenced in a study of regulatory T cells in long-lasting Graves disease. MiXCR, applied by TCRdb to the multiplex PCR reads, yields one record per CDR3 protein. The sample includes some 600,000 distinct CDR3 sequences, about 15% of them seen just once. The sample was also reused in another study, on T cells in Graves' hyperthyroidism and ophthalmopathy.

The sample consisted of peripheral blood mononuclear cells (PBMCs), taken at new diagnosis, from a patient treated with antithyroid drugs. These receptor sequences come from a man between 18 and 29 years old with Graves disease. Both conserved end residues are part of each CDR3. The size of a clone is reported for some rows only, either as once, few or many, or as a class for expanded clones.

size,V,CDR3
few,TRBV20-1,CSAGLGWETQYF
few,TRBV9,CASSMGRDTQYF
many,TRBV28,CASSEAGGQFGTEAFF
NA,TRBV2,CASSGAGSYNGQFF
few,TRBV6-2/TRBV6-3,CAGETGPPGANVLTF
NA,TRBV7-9,CASRKPAGENTEAFF
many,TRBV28,CASSFYDTNQPQHF
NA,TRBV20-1,CSVTSRVNGDEQYF
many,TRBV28,CASSSAALGFGQPQHF
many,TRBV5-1,CASSQDRAFTDTQYF
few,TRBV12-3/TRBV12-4,CASSLAAWATNEKLFF
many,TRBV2,CASRNTSSYNSPLHF